This T cell receptor beta chain is drawn from a study of shared clonotypes between healthy human individuals. Study-level information: The study drew on two women and a few men aged 18 to 49 as donors.

This CDR3 has 10 amino acids. Looked up from germline, CDR1 is DFQATT and CDR2 is SNEGSKA (reference sequence). Profiling relied on immunoSEQ multiplex PCR, and the TCRdb table lists in-frame clones only, not all of them. Here the sample spans about 820,000 clones, 80% to 95% being singletons. CD45RO negativity and positive selection for CCR7 defined naive CD8 cells, a population that excluded terminally differentiated effector memory CD45RA+ cells. The source of this sequence is a man aged 30 to 39 in good health. V usage is TRBV20-1 and J usage is TRBJ2-7, with D tentatively TRBD2 (6 bases). Sequenced input: naive CD8+ T cells sorted from blood. The CDR3 DNA follows: TGCAGCGGCGGGGACTACGAGCAGTACTTC. It translates to CSGGDYEQYF.